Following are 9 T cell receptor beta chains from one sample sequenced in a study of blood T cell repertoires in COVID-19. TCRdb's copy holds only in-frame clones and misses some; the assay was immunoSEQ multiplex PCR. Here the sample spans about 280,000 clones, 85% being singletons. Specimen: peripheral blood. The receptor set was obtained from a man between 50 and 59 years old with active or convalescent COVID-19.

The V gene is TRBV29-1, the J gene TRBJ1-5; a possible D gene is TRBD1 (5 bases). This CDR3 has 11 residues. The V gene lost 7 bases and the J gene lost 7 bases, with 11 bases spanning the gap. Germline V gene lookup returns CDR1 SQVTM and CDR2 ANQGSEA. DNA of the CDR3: TGCAGCGCAAGACAGTGGCAGCCCCAGCATTTT. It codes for CSARQWQPQHF.

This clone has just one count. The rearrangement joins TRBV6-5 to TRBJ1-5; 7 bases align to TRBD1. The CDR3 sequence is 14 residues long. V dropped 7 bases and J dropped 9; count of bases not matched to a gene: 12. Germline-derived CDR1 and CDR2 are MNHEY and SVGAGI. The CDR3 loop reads CASTGQDGVRPQHF. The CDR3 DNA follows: TGTGCCAGCACCGGACAGGATGGGGTCCGGCCCCAGCATTTT.

CDR3 amino acids: CASSQGKLGNSPLHF. The CDR3 region has the DNA TGTGCCAGCAGCCAAGGAAAGTTGGGCAATTCACCCCTCCACTTT. The rearrangement uses TRBV4-2 and TRBJ1-6; D not certain. The CDR3 consists of 15 residues. The ends were cut back, 1 base at V and 7 bases at J, with 11 bases in the middle. CDR1 and CDR2 (germline): LGHNA, YNFKEQ.

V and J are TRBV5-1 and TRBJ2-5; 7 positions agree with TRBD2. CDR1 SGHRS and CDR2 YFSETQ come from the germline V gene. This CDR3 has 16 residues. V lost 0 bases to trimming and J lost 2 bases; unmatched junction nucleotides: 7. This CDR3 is CASSLGAGVLQETQYF. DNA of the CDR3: TGCGCCAGCAGCTTGGGGGCGGGAGTTCTGCAAGAGACCCAGTACTTC.

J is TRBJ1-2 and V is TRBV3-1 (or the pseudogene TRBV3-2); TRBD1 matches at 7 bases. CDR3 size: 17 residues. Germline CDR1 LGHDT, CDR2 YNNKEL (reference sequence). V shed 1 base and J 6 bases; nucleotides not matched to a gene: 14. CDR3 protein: CASSQGLRFSGGNGYTF. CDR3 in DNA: TGTGCCAGCAGCCAAGGTTTAAGGTTTTCAGGGGGGAATGGCTACACCTTC.

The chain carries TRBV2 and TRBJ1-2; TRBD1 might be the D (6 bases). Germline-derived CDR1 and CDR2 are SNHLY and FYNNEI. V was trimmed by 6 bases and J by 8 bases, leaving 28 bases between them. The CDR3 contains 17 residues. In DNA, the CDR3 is TGTGCCAGCAGCCTACAAGGACCTCAATCAGGGGCAGGAGGCTACACCTTC. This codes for CASSLQGPQSGAGGYTF.

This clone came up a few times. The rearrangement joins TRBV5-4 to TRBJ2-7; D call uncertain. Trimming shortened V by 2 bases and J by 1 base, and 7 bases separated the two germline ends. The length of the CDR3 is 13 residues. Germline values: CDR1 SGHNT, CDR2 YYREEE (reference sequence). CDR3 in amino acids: CASSFHSSYEQYF. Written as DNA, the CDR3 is TGTGCCAGCAGCTTTCACAGTTCCTACGAGCAGTACTTC.

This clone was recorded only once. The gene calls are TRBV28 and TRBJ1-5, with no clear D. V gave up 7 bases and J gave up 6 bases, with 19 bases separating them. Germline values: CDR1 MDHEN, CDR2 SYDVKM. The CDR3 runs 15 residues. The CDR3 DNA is TGTGCCAGCACCGTTTCCGGTCCCCGGGGTCAGCCCCAGCATTTT. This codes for CASTVSGPRGQPQHF.

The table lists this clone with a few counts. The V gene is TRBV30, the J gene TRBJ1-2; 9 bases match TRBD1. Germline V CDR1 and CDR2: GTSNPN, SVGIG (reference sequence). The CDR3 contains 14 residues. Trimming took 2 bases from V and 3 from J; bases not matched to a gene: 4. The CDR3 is CAWSSGTGYYGYTF. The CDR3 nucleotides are TGTGCCTGGAGTTCCGGGACAGGGTACTATGGCTACACCTTC. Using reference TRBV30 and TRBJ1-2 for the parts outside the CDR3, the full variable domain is SQTIHQWPATLVQPVGSPLSLECTVEGTSNPNLYWYRQAAGRGLQLLFYSVGIGQISSEVPQNLSASRPQDRQFILSSKKLLLSDSGFYLCAWSSGTGYYGYTFGSGTRLTVV.